The 20 T cell receptor beta chains below were found in one sample sequenced in a study of cytomegalovirus exposure and HLA in healthy donors. The study ran its PCR with 60 Vbeta and 13 Jbeta primers. Repertoires were generated with immunoSEQ multiplex PCR, while TCRdb's copy carries only in-frame clones and drops some. Among about 170,000 clones, about 76% were seen once, and the ten largest hold 4.5% to 5.5%. Sequencing was performed on PBMCs. The receptors originated from a woman younger than 35 in good health and CMV-seropositive.

This chain links TRBV7-9 with TRBJ1-2, with 10 bases identical to TRBD1. Per the germline V gene, CDR1 is SEHNR and CDR2 is FQNEAQ (reference sequence). J lost 5 bases, V lost 5 bases, and 11 bases had no gene match. This CDR3 spans 16 amino acids. The CDR3 is CASSTTLGTGDYGYTF. The CDR3, as DNA: TGTGCCAGCAGCACCACCTTGGGGACAGGGGATTATGGCTACACCTTC.

The table lists this clone with a few counts. The V call is TRBV7-6, the J call TRBJ2-7; TRBD2 is a possible D gene (5 bases). CDR1 SGHVS and CDR2 FNYEAQ come from the germline V gene. This CDR3 contains 16 residues. The V and J ends lost 2 bases and 3 bases respectively, with 17 bases between them. The CDR3 here is CASSLIGSGIGYEQYF. The CDR3 DNA follows: TGTGCCAGCAGCTTAATTGGATCGGGGATCGGCTACGAGCAGTACTTC.

The table lists this clone with a few counts. V is TRBV19 and J is TRBJ1-1; 10 positions agree with TRBD1. With 7 bases clipped from V and 5 bases from J, the junction kept 4 bases outside the gene matches. This CDR3 spans 13 amino acids. Germline assignment: CDR1 LNHDA and CDR2 SQIVND (reference sequence). The CDR3 DNA reads as TGTGCCAGTACCGACAGGGGGCATACTGAAGCTTTCTTT. Translated: CASTDRGHTEAFF.

The genes are TRBV9 and TRBJ1-1, with a possible D match to TRBD1 (5 bases). Trimming left V 4 bases short and J 2 bases short, with 9 bases between. CDR1 and CDR2 (germline): SGDLS, YYNGEE. The CDR3 has 13 residues. The CDR3 coding sequence is TGTGCCAGCAGCCCGCAGGGAAACACTGAAGCTTTCTTT. This translates into CASSPQGNTEAFF.

Concerning this clone itself: One end of the junction is discordant with germline, which a read error may explain. The chain has TRBV7-9 and TRBJ1-6; 8 bases map to TRBD1. This CDR3 contains 17 residues. Germline values: CDR1 SEHNR, CDR2 FQNEAQ (reference sequence). CDR3 loop: CSSRPGTGGTYNSPLHF. CDR3 coding DNA: TGTTCCAGCAGACCCGGAACAGGGGGAACATATAATTCACCCCTCCACTTT.

The chain joins TRBV7-9 to TRBJ1-4; the match to TRBD1 covers 9 bases. V was clipped by 3 bases and J by 5 bases; unmatched bases: 7. The CDR3 extends over 16 amino acids. CDR1 SEHNR and CDR2 FQNEAQ come from the germline V gene (reference sequence). The CDR3 nucleotides are TGTGCCAGCAGCTTCCACCCGGACAGGGGAAATGAAAAACTGTTTTTT. Its protein is CASSFHPDRGNEKLFF.

The rearrangement uses TRBV9 and TRBJ2-7; TRBD1 matches 9 bases. With V trimmed by 1 base and J by 3 bases, 14 bases remained unmatched. This CDR3 spans 18 amino acids. CDR1 is SGDLS and CDR2 is YYNGEE in the germline V gene. CDR3 region: CASSVHAAEGTGYYEQYF. The CDR3 DNA follows: TGTGCCAGCAGCGTACATGCTGCTGAAGGGACAGGGTACTACGAGCAGTACTTC.

This chain connects TRBV18 to TRBJ2-7; tentative D call: TRBD1 (6 bases). The CDR3 spans 14 residues. CDR1 and CDR2 (germline): KGHSH, LQKENI. V was clipped by 4 bases and J by 3 bases, with 13 bases between them. The CDR3 sequence: CASSRQVPNYEQYF. The CDR3, as DNA: TGTGCCAGCTCACGACAGGTCCCAAACTACGAGCAGTACTTC.

The chain employs TRBV7-8 and TRBJ1-1, with unresolved D. Per the germline V gene, CDR1 is SGHVS and CDR2 is FQNEAQ. This CDR3 is built from 14 residues. Trimming pared 1 base from V and 2 bases from J, leaving 8 bases between. CDR3 sequence (DNA): TGTGCCAGCAGCTTAGGAACAGTCAACACTGAAGCTTTCTTT. It codes for CASSLGTVNTEAFF.

The CDR3 is CASSQETGGKSPLHF. The CDR3 DNA sequence: TGCGCCAGCAGCCAAGAAACAGGGGGAAAGTCACCCCTCCACTTT. The chain links TRBV4-1 to TRBJ1-6, with 8 positions matching TRBD1. With V trimmed by 0 bases and J by 10 bases, 5 bases remained unmatched. Looked up from germline, CDR1 is MGHRA and CDR2 is YSYEKL. The CDR3 is made up of 15 amino acids.

This chain links TRBV11-2 with TRBJ2-1; D remains ambiguous. Germline assignment: CDR1 SGHAT and CDR2 FQNNGV. The V end was cut by 2 bases, the J end by 10 bases, with 12 bases between. The CDR3 loop spans 13 amino acids. The CDR3 DNA reads as TGTGCCAGCAGCTTAATAGGTCGGGTGGAGCAGTTCTTC. The encoded protein is CASSLIGRVEQFF.

V is TRBV29-1 and J is TRBJ1-3; D remains ambiguous. The CDR3 loop spans 14 amino acids. Germline V gene sequence: CDR1 SQVTM, CDR2 ANQGSEA. The V and J ends lost 0 bases and 2 bases respectively, with 8 bases between them. CDR3 DNA sequence: TGCAGCGTTGAAGATCCCAGGACTGGAAACACCATATATTTT. Translation: CSVEDPRTGNTIYF.

The genes are TRBV28 and TRBJ2-5; 7 bases match TRBD1. Germline V lookup: CDR1 MDHEN, CDR2 SYDVKM. The CDR3 consists of 15 residues. V trimming: 5 bases; J trimming: 5 bases; junction bases outside the gene matches: 11. The CDR3 DNA reads as TGTGCCAGCAGTCTTCGCCGACAGGGTTGGGAGACCCAGTACTTC. It yields the protein CASSLRRQGWETQYF.

The chain employs TRBV2 and TRBJ2-1, with TRBD1 matching 9 bases. V lost 6 bases and J lost 5; bases outside the gene matches: 11. The CDR3 is 16 amino acids. Germline V gene data show CDR1 as SNHLY and CDR2 as FYNNEI. The CDR3 coding sequence is TGTGCCAGCAGAAACCTCCGGGACAGGGTCAACAATGAGCAGTTCTTC. Residues: CASRNLRDRVNNEQFF.

The rearrangement uses TRBV5-5 and TRBJ1-2; D is possibly TRBD1 (5 bases). Trimming took off 3 bases at V and 2 bases at J, with 17 bases between the two ends. CDR3 length equals 16 residues. Germline V gene data show CDR1 as SGHKS and CDR2 as YYEKEE (reference sequence). CDR3 coding DNA: TGTGCCAGCAGCTGGGCAGGGATCGTCTACAACTATGGCTACACCTTC. This gives the protein CASSWAGIVYNYGYTF.

The chain joins TRBV25-1 to TRBJ2-1; D gene unclear. The CDR3 totals 13 residues. The V gene's germline CDR1 is MGHDK and CDR2 SYGVNS. V dropped 7 bases and J dropped 7 bases, with 14 bases sitting between them. The CDR3 nucleotides read TGTGCCAGCAATGACCCGGGTTGGAATGAGCAGTTCTTC. This translates into CASNDPGWNEQFF.

This sequence joins TRBV27 and TRBJ2-7; 9 bases match TRBD1. This CDR3 contains 16 residues. In germline, CDR1 is MNHEY, CDR2 SMNVEV (reference sequence). V lost 5 bases to trimming and J lost 3 bases; unmatched junction nucleotides: 11. CDR3 nucleotides: TGTGCCAGCAGTCCCAGCGACAGGGGGGATCGCTACGAGCAGTACTTC. This gives the protein CASSPSDRGDRYEQYF.

V is TRBV6-5 and J is TRBJ1-5; 8 nucleotides align to TRBD1. V shed 2 bases and J 9 bases; nucleotides not matched to a gene: 6. The CDR3 is 14 residues long. Per the germline V gene, CDR1 is MNHEY and CDR2 is SVGAGI. DNA for the CDR3: TGTGCCAGCAGTTACGGACAGGGAATGGTGCCCCAGCATTTT. Its protein is CASSYGQGMVPQHF.

V and J are TRBV19 and TRBJ1-6; D ambiguous. The CDR3 totals 17 residues. CDR1 is LNHDA and CDR2 is SQIVND in the germline V gene (reference sequence). V gave up 1 base and J gave up 2 bases, with 12 bases separating them. The CDR3 protein is CASSIGVIGTYNSPLHF. In DNA form, the CDR3 reads TGTGCCAGTAGTATAGGAGTGATCGGGACCTATAATTCACCCCTCCACTTT. The complete variable domain, with remaining parts taken from reference TRBV19 and TRBJ1-6, reads DGGITQSPKYLFRKEGQNVTLSCEQNLNHDAMYWYRQDPGQGLRLIYYSQIVNDFQKGDIAEGYSVSREKKESFPLTVTSAQKNPTAFYLCASSIGVIGTYNSPLHFGNGTRLTVT.

The chain uses TRBV6-5 and TRBJ2-7, with 11 bases aligning to TRBD1. V was pared by 5 bases and J by 6 bases, with 6 bases of the junction left unmatched. This CDR3 has 14 amino acids. Germline CDR1 and CDR2: MNHEY and SVGAGI. The CDR3 DNA is TGTGCCAGCAGTGCCGCGGGACAGGGGGTCGAGCAGTACTTC. It specifies CASSAAGQGVEQYF.